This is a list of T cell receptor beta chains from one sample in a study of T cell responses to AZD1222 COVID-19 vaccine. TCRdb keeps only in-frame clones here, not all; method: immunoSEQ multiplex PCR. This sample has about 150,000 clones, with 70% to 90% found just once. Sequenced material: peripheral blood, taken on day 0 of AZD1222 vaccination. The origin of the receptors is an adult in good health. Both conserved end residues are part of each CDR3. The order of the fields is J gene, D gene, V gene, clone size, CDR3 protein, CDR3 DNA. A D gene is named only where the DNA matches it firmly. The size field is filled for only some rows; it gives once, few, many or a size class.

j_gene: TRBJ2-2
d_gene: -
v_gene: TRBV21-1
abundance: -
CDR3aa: CASSKAVQGANTGELFF
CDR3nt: TGTGCCAGCAGCAAAGCGGTCCAGGGAGCGAACACCGGGGAGCTGTTTTTT

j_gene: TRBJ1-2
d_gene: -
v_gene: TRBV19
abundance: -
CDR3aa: CASFAPQGAGYTF
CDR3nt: TGTGCCAGTTTCGCCCCGCAGGGTGCCGGCTACACCTTC

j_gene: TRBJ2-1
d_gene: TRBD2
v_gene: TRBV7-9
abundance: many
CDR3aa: CASSLALTSEQFF
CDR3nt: TGTGCCAGCAGCTTAGCGCTGACTAGCGAGCAGTTCTTC

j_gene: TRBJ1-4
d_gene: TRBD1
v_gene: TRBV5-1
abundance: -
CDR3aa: CASSPGQGPSWDEKLFF
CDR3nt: TGCGCCAGCAGCCCCGGACAGGGTCCCTCATGGGATGAAAAACTGTTTTTT

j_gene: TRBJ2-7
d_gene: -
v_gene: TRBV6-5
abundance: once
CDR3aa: CASSMGDGTEQYF
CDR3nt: TGTGCCAGCAGTATGGGGGACGGAACCGAGCAGTACTTC

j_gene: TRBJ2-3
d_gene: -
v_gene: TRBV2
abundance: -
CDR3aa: CASSESPGPRADTQYF
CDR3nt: TGTGCCAGCAGTGAGAGCCCGGGCCCTCGAGCAGATACGCAGTATTTT

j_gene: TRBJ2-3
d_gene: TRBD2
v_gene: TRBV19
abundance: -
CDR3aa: CASSIGGRRTDTQYF
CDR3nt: TGTGCCAGTAGTATCGGCGGGAGAAGGACAGATACGCAGTATTTT

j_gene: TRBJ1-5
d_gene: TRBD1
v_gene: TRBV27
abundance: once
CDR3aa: CASSRGQDQPQHF
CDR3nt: TGTGCCAGCAGTCGGGGACAGGATCAGCCCCAGCATTTT

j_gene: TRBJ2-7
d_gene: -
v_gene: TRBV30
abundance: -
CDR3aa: CAWSVRGRYEQYF
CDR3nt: TGTGCCTGGAGTGTACGGGGTAGGTACGAGCAGTACTTC

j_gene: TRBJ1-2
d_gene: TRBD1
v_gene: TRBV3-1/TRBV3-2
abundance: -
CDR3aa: CASSQEWTGSWYGYTF
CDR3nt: TGTGCCAGCAGCCAAGAGTGGACAGGATCTTGGTATGGCTACACCTTC

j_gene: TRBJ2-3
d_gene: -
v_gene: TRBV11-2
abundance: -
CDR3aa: CASSSRDITDTQYF
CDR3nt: TGTGCCAGCAGCTCCCGGGACATCACAGATACGCAGTATTTT

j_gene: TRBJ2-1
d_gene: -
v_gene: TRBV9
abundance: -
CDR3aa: CASSVGRGERQFF
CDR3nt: TGTGCCAGCAGCGTAGGGCGTGGGGAGAGGCAGTTCTTC

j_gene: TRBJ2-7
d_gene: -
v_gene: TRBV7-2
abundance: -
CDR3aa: CASSLRRGLLEQYF
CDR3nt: TGTGCCAGCAGCTTGAGGCGTGGGCTACTTGAGCAGTACTTC

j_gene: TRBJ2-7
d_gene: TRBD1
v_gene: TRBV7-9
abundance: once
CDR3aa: CASSLTGAGEQYF
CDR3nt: TGTGCCAGCAGCTTAACAGGGGCGGGTGAGCAGTACTTC

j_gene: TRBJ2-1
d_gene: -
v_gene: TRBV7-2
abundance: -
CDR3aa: CASSLGPIPGEQFF
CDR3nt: TGTGCCAGCAGCTTAGGTCCCATCCCAGGCGAGCAGTTCTTC

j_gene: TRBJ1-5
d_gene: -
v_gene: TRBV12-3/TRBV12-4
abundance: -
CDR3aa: CASSLGGRQPQHF
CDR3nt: TGTGCCAGCAGTTTAGGGGGGCGTCAGCCCCAGCATTTT

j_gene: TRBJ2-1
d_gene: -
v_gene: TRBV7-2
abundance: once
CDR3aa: CASSEQGNEQFF
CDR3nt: TGTGCCAGCAGCGAGCAGGGGAATGAGCAGTTCTTC

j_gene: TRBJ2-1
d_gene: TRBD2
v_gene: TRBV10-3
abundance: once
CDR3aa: CAISVGTSGNDEQFF
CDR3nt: TGTGCCATCAGTGTGGGGACTAGCGGGAACGATGAGCAGTTCTTC

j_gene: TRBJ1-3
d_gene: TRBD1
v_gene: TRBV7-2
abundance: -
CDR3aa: CASSLGGQGAAGNTIYF
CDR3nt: TGTGCCAGCAGCTTAGGCGGACAGGGGGCGGCCGGAAACACCATATATTTT

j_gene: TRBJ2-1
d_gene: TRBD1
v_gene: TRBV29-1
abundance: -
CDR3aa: CSVRTGVDNEQFF
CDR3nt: TGCAGCGTCCGGACAGGGGTGGACAATGAGCAGTTCTTC

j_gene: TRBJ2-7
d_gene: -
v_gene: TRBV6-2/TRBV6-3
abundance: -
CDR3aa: CASSRDILPYEQYF
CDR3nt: TGTGCCAGCAGCCGGGACATCTTACCCTACGAGCAGTACTTC

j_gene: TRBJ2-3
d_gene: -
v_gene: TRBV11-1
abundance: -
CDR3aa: CASSRPIPGTDTQYF
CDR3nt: TGTGCCAGCAGCCGACCAATACCAGGCACAGATACGCAGTATTTT

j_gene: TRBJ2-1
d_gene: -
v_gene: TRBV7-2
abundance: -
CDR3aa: CASSLAAGSNEQFF
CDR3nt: TGTGCCAGCAGCTTAGCGGCGGGAAGCAATGAGCAGTTCTTC

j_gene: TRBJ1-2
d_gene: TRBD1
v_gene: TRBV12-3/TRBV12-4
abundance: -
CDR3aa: CASSLGQGNGYTF
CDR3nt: TGTGCCAGCAGTTTAGGACAGGGAAATGGCTACACCTTC

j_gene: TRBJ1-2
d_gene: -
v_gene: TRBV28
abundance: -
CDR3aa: CASSFGQAGYGYTF
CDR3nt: TGTGCCAGCAGTTTCGGGCAAGCTGGCTATGGCTACACCTTC

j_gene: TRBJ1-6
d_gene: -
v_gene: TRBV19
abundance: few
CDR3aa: CASSIRFSYNSPLHF
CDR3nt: TGTGCCAGTAGTATTAGGTTCTCCTATAATTCACCCCTCCACTTT

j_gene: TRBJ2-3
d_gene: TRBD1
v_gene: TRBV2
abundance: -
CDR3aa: CASSPDRGRRDTQYF
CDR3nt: TGTGCCAGCAGTCCGGACAGGGGGCGGAGAGATACGCAGTATTTT

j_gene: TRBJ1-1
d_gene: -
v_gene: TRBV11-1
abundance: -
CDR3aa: CASSFRGGTEAFF
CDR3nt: TGTGCCAGCAGCTTCAGGGGAGGGACTGAAGCTTTCTTT

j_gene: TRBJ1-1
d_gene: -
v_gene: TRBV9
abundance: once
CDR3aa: CASSVTGRETEAFF
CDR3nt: TGTGCCAGCAGCGTAACAGGTCGAGAAACTGAAGCTTTCTTT

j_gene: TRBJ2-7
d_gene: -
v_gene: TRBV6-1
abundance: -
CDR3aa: CASSEGPEQYF
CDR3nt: TGTGCCAGCAGCGAAGGGCCCGAGCAGTACTTC

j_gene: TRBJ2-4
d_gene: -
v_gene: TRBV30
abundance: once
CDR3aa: CAWSLGGNIQYF
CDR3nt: TGTGCCTGGAGTTTGGGCGGTAACATTCAGTACTTC

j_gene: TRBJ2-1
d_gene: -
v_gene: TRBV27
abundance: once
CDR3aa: CASSLGVYNEQFF
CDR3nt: TGTGCCAGCAGTTTAGGAGTTTACAATGAGCAGTTCTTC

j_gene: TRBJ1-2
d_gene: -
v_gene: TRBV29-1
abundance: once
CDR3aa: CSVDSTVYGYTF
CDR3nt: TGCAGCGTTGATTCGACAGTGTATGGCTACACCTTC

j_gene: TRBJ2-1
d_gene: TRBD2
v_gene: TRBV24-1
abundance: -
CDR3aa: CATSAPRTTSGRTNEQFF
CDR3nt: TGTGCCACCAGTGCCCCCCGGACCACTAGCGGGAGAACCAATGAGCAGTTCTTC

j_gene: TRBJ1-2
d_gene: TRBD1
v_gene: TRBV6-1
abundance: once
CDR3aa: CASSVSGSAGGYGYTF
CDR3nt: TGTGCCAGCAGTGTATCAGGGAGTGCAGGGGGCTATGGCTACACCTTC

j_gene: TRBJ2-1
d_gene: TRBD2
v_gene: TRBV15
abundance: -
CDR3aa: CATSRDRGGLAGTVQFF
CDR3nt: TGTGCCACCAGCAGAGATCGAGGGGGGCTAGCGGGAACTGTGCAGTTCTTC

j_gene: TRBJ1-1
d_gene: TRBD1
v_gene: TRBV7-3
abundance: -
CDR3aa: CASREQTGTEAFF
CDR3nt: TGTGCCAGCAGGGAACAGACAGGGACGGAAGCTTTCTTT

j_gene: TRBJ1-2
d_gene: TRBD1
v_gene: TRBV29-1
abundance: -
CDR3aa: CSVMTGASYGYTF
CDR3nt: TGCAGCGTTATGACAGGGGCGAGCTATGGCTACACCTTC

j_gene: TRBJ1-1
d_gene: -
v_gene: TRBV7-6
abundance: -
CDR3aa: CASSLGKNTEAFF
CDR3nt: TGTGCCAGCAGCTTAGGGAAGAACACTGAAGCTTTCTTT

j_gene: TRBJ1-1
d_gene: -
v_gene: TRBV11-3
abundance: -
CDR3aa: CASSLGADTEAFF
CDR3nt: TGTGCCAGCAGCTTAGGGGCCGACACTGAAGCTTTCTTT

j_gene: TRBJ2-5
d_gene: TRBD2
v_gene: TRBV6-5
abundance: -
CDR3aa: CASSYGAGGQETQYF
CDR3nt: TGTGCCAGCAGTTACGGAGCGGGAGGGCAAGAGACCCAGTACTTC

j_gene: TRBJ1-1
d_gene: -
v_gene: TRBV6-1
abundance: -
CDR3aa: CASSEREGGVMNTEAFF
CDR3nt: TGTGCCAGCAGTGAAAGAGAAGGAGGGGTTATGAACACTGAAGCTTTCTTT